This T cell receptor (beta chain) was identified during a study of CD8+CD57+ T cells in acquired aplastic anemia. In the study overall: On average, sorted CD4+ and CD8+ cells gave 3 to 3.5 ug of DNA. General observations from the study: Patients shared around 30 CD8+ CDR3 sequences with controls.

The sequenced patients had an expansion of CD8+CD57+ cells seen by flow cytometry. Genomic DNA constituted the template upon which TCR beta VDJ and CDR3 profiling was performed. TCRdb passed the reads through MiXCR, listing each CDR3 protein once. The sample lists fewer than 250,000 distinct CDR3 sequences; around 46% were seen once. This clonotype was counted many times. Its specificity is unknown. Germline CDR1 and CDR2: PRHDT and FYEKMQ (reference sequence). The CDR3 is made up of 13 amino acids. V lost 0 bases and J lost 6, with 6 bases in between. The sample taken for sequencing was sorted CD4+, CD8+, or CD8+CD57+ T cells (not recorded which) from PBMCs. This TCR was recovered from a human donor with aplastic anemia. The chain couples TRBV13 to TRBJ2-1; maybe TRBD2 (6 bases). The CDR3 reads CASSLGLANEQFF. The CDR3 region has the DNA TGTGCCAGCAGCTTAGGACTAGCCAATGAGCAGTTCTTC.